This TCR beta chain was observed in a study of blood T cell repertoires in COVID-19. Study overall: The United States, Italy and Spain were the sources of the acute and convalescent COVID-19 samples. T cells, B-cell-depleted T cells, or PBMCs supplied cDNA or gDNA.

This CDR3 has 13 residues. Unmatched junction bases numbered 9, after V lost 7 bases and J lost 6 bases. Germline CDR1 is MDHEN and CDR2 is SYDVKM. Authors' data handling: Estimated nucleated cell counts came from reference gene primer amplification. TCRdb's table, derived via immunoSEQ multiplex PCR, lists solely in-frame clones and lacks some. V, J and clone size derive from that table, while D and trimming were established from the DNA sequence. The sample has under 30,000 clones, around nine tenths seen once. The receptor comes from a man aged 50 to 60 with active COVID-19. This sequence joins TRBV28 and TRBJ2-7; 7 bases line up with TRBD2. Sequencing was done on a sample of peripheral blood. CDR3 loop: CASTPGRQPEQYF. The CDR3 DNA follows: TGTGCCAGCACCCCCGGGAGGCAGCCCGAGCAGTACTTC.